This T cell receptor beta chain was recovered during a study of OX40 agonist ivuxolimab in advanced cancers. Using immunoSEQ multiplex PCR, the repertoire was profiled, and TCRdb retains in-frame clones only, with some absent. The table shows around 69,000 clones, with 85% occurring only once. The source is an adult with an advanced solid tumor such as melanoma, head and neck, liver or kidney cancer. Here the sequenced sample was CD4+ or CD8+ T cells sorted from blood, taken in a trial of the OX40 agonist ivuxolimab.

The CDR3 DNA reads TGTGCCTCCTCTGGGGCCAACGTCCTGACTTTC. Its translation: CASSGANVLTF. The chain couples TRBV13 to TRBJ2-6; D gene uncertain. The CDR3 has 11 amino acids. V lost 11 bases, J lost 0 bases, and 2 bases lay in between. CDR1 and CDR2 from the germline V gene are PRHDT and FYEKMQ (reference sequence).